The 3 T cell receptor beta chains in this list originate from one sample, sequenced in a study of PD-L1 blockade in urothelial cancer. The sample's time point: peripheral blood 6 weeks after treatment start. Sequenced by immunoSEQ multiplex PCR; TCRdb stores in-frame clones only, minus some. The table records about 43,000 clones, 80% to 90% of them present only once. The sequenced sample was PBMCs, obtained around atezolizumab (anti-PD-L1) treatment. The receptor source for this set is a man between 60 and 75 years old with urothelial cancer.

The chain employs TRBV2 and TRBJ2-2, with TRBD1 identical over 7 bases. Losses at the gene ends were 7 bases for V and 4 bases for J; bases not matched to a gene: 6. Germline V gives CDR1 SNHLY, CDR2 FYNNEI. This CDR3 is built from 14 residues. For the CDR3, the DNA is TGTGCCAGCATGAGGGGGCTGACCACCGGGGAGCTGTTTTTT. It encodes CASMRGLTTGELFF.

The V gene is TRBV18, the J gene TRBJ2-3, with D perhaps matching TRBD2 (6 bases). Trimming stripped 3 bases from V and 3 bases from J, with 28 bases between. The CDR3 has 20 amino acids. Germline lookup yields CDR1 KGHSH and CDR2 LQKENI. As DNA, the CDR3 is TGTGCCAGCTCACCCAATTACGGGGACTCGACTAAGGGTGGGACAGATACGCAGTATTTT. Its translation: CASSPNYGDSTKGGTDTQYF.

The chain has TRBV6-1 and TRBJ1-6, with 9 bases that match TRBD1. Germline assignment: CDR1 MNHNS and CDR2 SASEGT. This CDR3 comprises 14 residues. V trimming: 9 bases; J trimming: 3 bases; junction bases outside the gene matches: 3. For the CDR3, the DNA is TGTGCCAGTACAGGGGGCATCTATAATTCACCCCTCCACTTT. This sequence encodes CASTGGIYNSPLHF.